The present TCR beta chain was sequenced within a study of Ad26.COV2.S vaccination and SARS-CoV-2 variants. Study context: This donor came from the COV1001 trial of Ad26.COV2.S.

This CDR3 has 14 amino acids. CDR1 is SGHRS, CDR2 YFSETQ, per germline. The V segment lost 4 bases and the J segment 6 bases; nucleotides outside the gene matches: 8. This clone was counted once. Antigen specificity is unknown. Findings of the study overall: Marked by substantial breadth, spike-specific CD8+ and CD4+ T cell responses were reportedly seen after vaccination.

Treatment given: roughly 19 received Ad26.COV2.S at low or high dose, single or two shots; roughly five received placebo; per-sample allocation not given. Sampling occurred on day 63 after the first vaccine or placebo injection. Whoever gave the sample was an adult aged 18-55 years in Boston. The data were produced by immunoSEQ multiplex PCR, yet TCRdb's version contains in-frame clones alone and is incomplete. The sample contains hundreds of thousands of clones, less than 90% of which appear only once. Here the sequenced sample was peripheral blood, taken in a trial of Ad26.COV2.S vaccine versus placebo. This TCR came from a person between 18 and 65 years old who received the Ad26.COV2.S COVID-19 vaccine or a placebo. This chain joins TRBV5-1 and TRBJ1-1; 8 nucleotides line up with TRBD1. In DNA, the CDR3 is TGCGCCAGCAGCACCCGACAGGGGCAGGCTGAAGCTTTCTTT. It encodes CASSTRQGQAEAFF.